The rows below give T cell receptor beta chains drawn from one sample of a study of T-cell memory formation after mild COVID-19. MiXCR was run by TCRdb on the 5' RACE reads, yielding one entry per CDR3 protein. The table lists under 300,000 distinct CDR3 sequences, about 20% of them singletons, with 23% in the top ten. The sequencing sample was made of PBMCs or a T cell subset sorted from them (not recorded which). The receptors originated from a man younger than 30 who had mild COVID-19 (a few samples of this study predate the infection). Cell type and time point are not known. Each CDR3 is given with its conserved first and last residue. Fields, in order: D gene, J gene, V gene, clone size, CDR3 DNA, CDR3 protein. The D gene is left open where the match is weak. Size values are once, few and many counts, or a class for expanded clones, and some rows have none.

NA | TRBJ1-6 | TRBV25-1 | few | TGTGCCAGCAGTGAATATATTCGATCACCCCTCCACTTT | CASSEYIRSPLHF
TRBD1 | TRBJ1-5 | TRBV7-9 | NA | TGTGCCAGCAGCTCCGGACAGGGCCCCAAAAGCAATCAGCCCCAGCATTTT | CASSSGQGPKSNQPQHF
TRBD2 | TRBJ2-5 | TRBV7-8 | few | TGTGCCAGCAGCTTAGAAAAGACTAGCCTACCCCGGGGGGAGACCCAGTACTTC | CASSLEKTSLPRGETQYF
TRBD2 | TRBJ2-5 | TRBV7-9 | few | TGTGCCAGCACCGGGGGGGCAGGACAAGAGACCCAGTACTTC | CASTGGAGQETQYF
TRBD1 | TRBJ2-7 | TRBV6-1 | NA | TGTGCCAGCAGTGAAAGACCCGGGCAGGGGGACGGCGAGCAGTACTTC | CASSERPGQGDGEQYF
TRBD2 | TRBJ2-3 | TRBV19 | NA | TGTGCCAGTAGCAACCTAGCGGGCCTCGGGAATACGCAGTATTTT | CASSNLAGLGNTQYF
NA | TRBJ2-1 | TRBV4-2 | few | TGTGCCAGCAGAGGGGGTCGTACCTACAATGAGCAGTTCTTC | CASRGGRTYNEQFF
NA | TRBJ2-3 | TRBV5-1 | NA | TGCGCCAGCAGCTTGTCGTGGTTGGATACGCAGTATTTT | CASSLSWLDTQYF
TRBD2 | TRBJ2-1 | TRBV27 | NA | TGTGCCACTCGTGGCGGGGGGGCCCTCAATGAGCAGTTCTTC | CATRGGGALNEQFF
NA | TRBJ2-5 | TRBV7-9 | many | TGTGCCAGCAGCTTAGGCGCAGGGTCCCAAGAGACCCAGTACTTC | CASSLGAGSQETQYF
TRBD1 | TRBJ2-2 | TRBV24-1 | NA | TGTGCCACCAGTGATTCCAGTACCGGGACAGTCTCGAGCGGGGAGCTGTTTTTT | CATSDSSTGTVSSGELFF
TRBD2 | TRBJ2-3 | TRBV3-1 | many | TGTGCCAGCAGCCAAGGACTAGCGGGGGTTACTAGCACAGATACGCAGTATTTT | CASSQGLAGVTSTDTQYF
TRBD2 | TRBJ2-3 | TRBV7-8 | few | TGTGCCAGCAGCTTAGGGCTAGCGGGGAACACAGATACGCAGTATTTT | CASSLGLAGNTDTQYF
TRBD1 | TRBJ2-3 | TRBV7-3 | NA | TGTGCCAGCAGCCCCGGGACAGGGCCGACAGATACGCAGTATTTT | CASSPGTGPTDTQYF
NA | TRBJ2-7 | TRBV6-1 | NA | TGTGCCAGCACGCTGACTGGCCCCTACGAGCAGTACTTC | CASTLTGPYEQYF
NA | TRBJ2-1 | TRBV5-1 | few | TGCGCCAGCAGCTTGGGACAGGAACTCTACAATGAGCAGTTCTTC | CASSLGQELYNEQFF
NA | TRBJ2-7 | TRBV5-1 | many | TGCGCCAGCAGCTCCGCTGAGGCTAGCTACTACGAGCAGTACTTC | CASSSAEASYYEQYF
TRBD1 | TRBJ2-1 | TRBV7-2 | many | TGTGCCAGCAGCTTGAGACAGGGGCGATACAATGAGCAGTTCTTC | CASSLRQGRYNEQFF
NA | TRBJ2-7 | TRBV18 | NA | TGTGCCAGCTCACCGACTCTCGGACGGGTCTACGAGCAGTACTTC | CASSPTLGRVYEQYF
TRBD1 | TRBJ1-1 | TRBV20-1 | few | TGCAGTGCTAGGGACAGGGAGAACACTGAAGCTTTCTTT | CSARDRENTEAFF
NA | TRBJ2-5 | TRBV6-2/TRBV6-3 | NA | TGTGCCAGCAGTTACTCGACCTCGGACCAAGAGACCCAGTACTTC | CASSYSTSDQETQYF
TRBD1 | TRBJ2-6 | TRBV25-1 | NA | TGTGCCAGCAGTGAACCGGAGGGGGACAGGGAGGGGACTGGGGCCAACGTCCTGACTTTC | CASSEPEGDREGTGANVLTF
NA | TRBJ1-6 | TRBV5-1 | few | TGCGCCAGCAGCTTGGATGTAGGGTTAAAATCACCCCTCCACTTT | CASSLDVGLKSPLHF
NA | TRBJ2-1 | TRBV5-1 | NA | TGCGCCAGCAGCTTTGCGGGTGTGGATGAGCAGTTCTTC | CASSFAGVDEQFF
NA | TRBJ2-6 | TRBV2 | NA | TGTGCCAGCAGTCCCCGTATTCCGGGACACAGCTCTGGGGCCAACGTCCTGACTTTC | CASSPRIPGHSSGANVLTF
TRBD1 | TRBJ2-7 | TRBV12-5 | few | TGTGCTAGTGGTTTGGCACAGGGGATCGAGCAGTACTTC | CASGLAQGIEQYF
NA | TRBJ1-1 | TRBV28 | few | TGTGCCAGCATCCCTCCAGGGGCCCGGGGTCCTGAAGCTTTCTTT | CASIPPGARGPEAFF
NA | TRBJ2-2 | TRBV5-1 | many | TGCGCCAGCAGCTTGTCACAGGGAAGCCCCGGGGAGCTGTTTTTT | CASSLSQGSPGELFF
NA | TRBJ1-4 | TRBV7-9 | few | TGTGCCAGCAGCTTAGGCCTTAATGAAAAACTGTTTTTT | CASSLGLNEKLFF
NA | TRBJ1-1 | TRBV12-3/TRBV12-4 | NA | TGTGCCAGCAGTTTAGGGTCCCTGGGGACTGAAGCTTTCTTT | CASSLGSLGTEAFF
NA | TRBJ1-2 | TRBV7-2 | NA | TGTGCCAGCAGCCCTCAGACATCAGGCTACACCTTC | CASSPQTSGYTF
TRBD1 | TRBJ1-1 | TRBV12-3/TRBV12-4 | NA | TGTGCCAGCAGCCTAGGGGGCCTTGAAGCTTTCTTT | CASSLGGLEAFF
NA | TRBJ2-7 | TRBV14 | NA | TGTGCCAGGAGCCAAGAACGTGGCACGTCGGCCTACGAGCAGTACTTC | CARSQERGTSAYEQYF
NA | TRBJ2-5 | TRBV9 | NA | TGTGCCAGCAGCGTAGGTTCGTCCCAAGAGACCCAGTACTTC | CASSVGSSQETQYF
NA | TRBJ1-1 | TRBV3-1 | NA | TGTGCCAGCAGCCTGAGAGTAGTCACTGAAGCTTTCTTT | CASSLRVVTEAFF
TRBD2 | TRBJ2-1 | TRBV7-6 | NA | TGTGCCAGCAGCTACCGACACCTTTTAGCGGGAGGTTTTAATGAGCAGTTCTTC | CASSYRHLLAGGFNEQFF
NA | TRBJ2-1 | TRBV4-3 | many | TGCGCCAGCAGCCAAGAAACCCGGCAGGGTGGTTACAATGAGCAGTTCTTC | CASSQETRQGGYNEQFF
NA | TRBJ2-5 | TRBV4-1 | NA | TGCGCCAGCAGCCAAGTATTATCAGAGACCCAGTACTTC | CASSQVLSETQYF
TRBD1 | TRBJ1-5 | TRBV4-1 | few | TGCGCCAGCAGCCAAGGGGACAGAAATCAGCCCCAGCATTTT | CASSQGDRNQPQHF
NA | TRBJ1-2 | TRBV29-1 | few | TGCAGCGCCTCCCGCGGGAACTATGGCTACACCTTC | CSASRGNYGYTF
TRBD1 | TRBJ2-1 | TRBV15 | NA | TGTGCCACCAGCTCTTGGGACAGGGCTTACAATGAGCAGTTCTTC | CATSSWDRAYNEQFF
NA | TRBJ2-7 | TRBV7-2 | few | TGTGCCAGCAGCTTAGCGTCCCAGGGAACCTACGAGCAGTACTTC | CASSLASQGTYEQYF
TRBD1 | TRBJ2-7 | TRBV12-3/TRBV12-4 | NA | TGTGCCAGCAGTTCCCACTACGGACAGGCTAGGAGCTCCTACGAGCAGTACTTC | CASSSHYGQARSSYEQYF
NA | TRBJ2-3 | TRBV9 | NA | TGTGCCAGCAGCGTCCTTAGACAGGGAGGAGATACGCAGTATTTT | CASSVLRQGGDTQYF
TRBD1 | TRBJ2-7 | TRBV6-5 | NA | TGTGCCAGCAGTTACGAGGGGGCCGCGGTGCCCTACGAGCAGTACTTC | CASSYEGAAVPYEQYF
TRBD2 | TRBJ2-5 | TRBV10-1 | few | TGCGCCAGCAGTGAGAAGCGGGGGGTCCAAGAGACCCAGTACTTC | CASSEKRGVQETQYF
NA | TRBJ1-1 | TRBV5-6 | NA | TGTGCCAGCAGCTTGGCGGTAGGTGGATCCACTGAAGCTTTCTTT | CASSLAVGGSTEAFF
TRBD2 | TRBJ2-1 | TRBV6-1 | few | TGTGCCAGAACTAGCGGGGGGTACAATGAGCAGTTCTTC | CARTSGGYNEQFF
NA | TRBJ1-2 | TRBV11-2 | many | TGTGCCAGCAGCTTAGATCACACGAACTATGGCTACACCTTC | CASSLDHTNYGYTF
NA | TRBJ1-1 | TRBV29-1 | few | TGCAGCGTTGAGACACGGGTGAACACTGAAGCTTTCTTT | CSVETRVNTEAFF
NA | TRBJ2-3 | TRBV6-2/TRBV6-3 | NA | TGTGCCAGCAGCCCCTCGATAGACAGCACAGATACGCAGTATTTT | CASSPSIDSTDTQYF
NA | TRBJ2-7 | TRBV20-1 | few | TGCAGTGCTAGTAAGGCAGGCTTGAGGGAGCAGTACTTC | CSASKAGLREQYF
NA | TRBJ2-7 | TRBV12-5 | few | TGTGCTAGTGGTTTGGTGGGGGCGGGCAATTTCGAGCAGTACTTC | CASGLVGAGNFEQYF
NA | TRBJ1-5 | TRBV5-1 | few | TGCGCCAGCAGCTGGTCGGGGGAGGGGGAGCCCCAGCATTTT | CASSWSGEGEPQHF